The 6 T cell receptor beta chains reported below all come from one sample, sequenced in a study of shared clonotypes between healthy human individuals. Produced via immunoSEQ multiplex PCR; TCRdb's table is partial and in-frame only. The sample lists 110,000 or so clones, approximately 70% seen once, with 20% to 25% in the top ten. The source material was memory CD8+ T cells sorted from blood. The subset was: CD45RO+ cells pooled with CCR7-negative TemRA cells. These receptors were taken from a woman aged 25 to 39 in good health.

The J gene is TRBJ2-5, the V gene TRBV7-8; 8 bases align to TRBD1. The J call is uncertain, as TRBJ2-7 better fits the DNA end. CDR1 SGHVS and CDR2 FQNEAQ come from the germline V gene. CDR3 size: 17 residues. CDR3 nucleotides: TGTGCCAGCAGTCTCCTGGGGGACAGGATGAGCTCCTACGAGCAGTACTTC. It translates to CASSLLGDRMSSYEQYF.

This clone came up a few times. The chain uses TRBV25-1 and TRBJ2-7; perhaps TRBD1 as D (5 bases). Trimming removed 5 bases from V and 7 bases from J, with 9 bases in between. The CDR3 sequence is 11 residues long. Germline CDR1 MGHDK, CDR2 SYGVNS. In DNA form, the CDR3 reads TGTGCCAGCAGTAACCACAGGGAGCAGTACTTC. The encoded protein is CASSNHREQYF.

A few counts support this clone. J is TRBJ1-2 and V is TRBV28; 8 bases are shared with TRBD1. Germline V gene sequence: CDR1 MDHEN, CDR2 SYDVKM. This CDR3 has 13 amino acids. V was clipped by 2 bases and J by 5 bases; unmatched bases: 1. DNA for the CDR3: TGTGCCAGCAGTTTACGGACAGGGTATGGCTACACCTTC. Encoded protein: CASSLRTGYGYTF.

This clone appeared a single time. This sequence joins TRBV7-6 and TRBJ2-7; 11 nucleotides match TRBD2. The CDR3 spans 14 residues. Trimming cost V 1 base and J 7 bases; bases outside gene matches: 3. Germline V lookup: CDR1 SGHVS, CDR2 FNYEAQ. The CDR3 loop reads CASSLGLAGIEQYF. DNA of the CDR3: TGTGCCAGCAGCTTAGGACTAGCGGGAATAGAGCAGTACTTC. The complete variable domain, with remaining parts taken from reference TRBV7-6 and TRBJ2-7, reads GAGVSQSPRYKVTKRGQDVALRCDPISGHVSLYWYRQALGQGPEFLTYFNYEAQQDKSGLPNDRFSAERPEGSISTLTIQRTEQRDSAMYRCASSLGLAGIEQYFGPGTRLTVT.

The CDR3 loop is CASSQVSASGRPPGELFF. The CDR3 region has the DNA TGCGCCAGCAGCCAAGTATCGGCTAGCGGGAGGCCACCCGGGGAGCTGTTTTTT. This rearrangement joins TRBV4-1 to TRBJ2-2; the match to TRBD2 covers 11 bases. The CDR3 runs 18 residues. The V and J ends lost 1 base and 6 bases, in that order; junction bases with no gene match: 10. Germline-derived CDR1 and CDR2 are MGHRA and YSYEKL.

This clone was recorded once. The CDR3 bases are TGTGCCACCAGCAGAGATAAGGTTCTGAACACTGAAGCTTTCTTT. Translated: CATSRDKVLNTEAFF. The rearrangement uses TRBV15 and TRBJ1-1; no firm D call. The V end was cut by 0 bases, the J end by 0 bases, with 8 bases between. Germline V CDR1 and CDR2: LNHNV, YYDKDF (reference sequence). This CDR3 has 15 residues.